This paragraph covers one TCR beta chain sequence. The V gene end was trimmed by 7 bases and the J gene end by 4 bases; junction bases not matched to a gene: 6. Germline CDR1 is SGHRS and CDR2 is YFSETQ. The CDR3 length is 14 residues. PCR primers comprised 60 Vbeta and 13 Jbeta primers. TCRdb's copy holds only in-frame clones and misses some; the assay was immunoSEQ multiplex PCR. The table lists 80,000 to 100,000 clones, under 85% of them singletons. The data were taken from a study of cytomegalovirus exposure and HLA in healthy donors. The sample comprised PBMCs. This receptor was taken from a man between 18 and 35 years old in good health and CMV-seropositive. The gene calls are TRBV5-1 and TRBJ1-1, with 11 nucleotides matching TRBD1. CDR3 sequence (DNA): TGCGCCAGCCGCGGGACAGGGGGTAGCACTGAAGCTTTCTTT. This codes for CASRGTGGSTEAFF.